Listed below are T cell receptor beta chains from one sample, sequenced in a study of T cell repertoires in cytomegalovirus infection. Each CDR3 protein is one row after TCRdb ran MiXCR on the reads. The data hold some 220,000 distinct CDR3 sequences, with over 9% observed a single time. Input material: PBMCs. Receptors were obtained from a human donor in good health (CMV status not recorded). Some clones in this sample may be carry-over from other donors' samples. CDR3s include the opening cysteine and the closing phenylalanine or tryptophan. The D gene is left open where the match is weak. Clone size is shown for a subset of rows, as once, few, many or a class of expanded clone.

clone size | J gene | CDR3 length | V gene | D gene | CDR3 DNA | CDR3 protein
few | TRBJ2-7 | 15 | TRBV29-1 | - | TGCAGCGTCGTCCGGGACGCATCCAAGGTCAACGAGCAGTACTTC | CSVVRDASKVNEQYF
many | TRBJ2-5 | 13 | TRBV7-3 | - | TGTGCCAGCAGCCTGGTCCGGCAAGAGACCCAGTACTTC | CASSLVRQETQYF
many | TRBJ2-2 | 14 | TRBV11-2 | TRBD1 | TGTGCCAGCAGCTTACTGACAGGGACCGGGGAGCTGTTTTTT | CASSLLTGTGELFF
many | TRBJ2-3 | 13 | TRBV25-1 | - | TGTGCCAGCAGGGACAATGGGTGGGATACGCAGTATTTT | CASRDNGWDTQYF
few | TRBJ1-4 | 15 | TRBV20-1 | - | TGCAGTGCTAGACGCCGACTCACTACTAATGAAAAACTGTTTTTT | CSARRRLTTNEKLFF
many | TRBJ2-5 | 18 | TRBV4-3 | TRBD2 | TGCGCCAGCAGCCAAGATCGGGGTAGCGGGGGGGCATGGGAGACCCAGTACTTC | CASSQDRGSGGAWETQYF
few | TRBJ2-2 | 15 | TRBV19 | - | TGTGCCAGTAGTGCCTACGACAGCTACACCGGGGAGCTGTTTTTT | CASSAYDSYTGELFF
many | TRBJ2-5 | 15 | TRBV7-2 | - | TGTGCCAGCAGCTTAGCGGCAGGGGTCCCAGAGACCCAGTACTTC | CASSLAAGVPETQYF
- | TRBJ1-4 | 13 | TRBV4-3 | TRBD1 | TGCGCCAGCAGCCATGGGACAGGAGAAAAACTGTTTTTT | CASSHGTGEKLFF
many | TRBJ2-1 | 18 | TRBV7-2 | - | TGTGCCAGCAGCTCACCCGGGGGCACCCGGAACCCGTTGGATGAGCAGTTCTTC | CASSSPGGTRNPLDEQFF
few | TRBJ2-4 | 20 | TRBV28 | - | TGTGCCAGCAGTCCCCTAACAGGGAGGGGAAGGAGGGGGGCCAAAAACATTCAGTACTTC | CASSPLTGRGRRGAKNIQYF
- | TRBJ2-7 | 13 | TRBV6-2/TRBV6-3 | - | TGTGCCAGCAGTTACTCATGGCCCCCCGAGCAGTACTTC | CASSYSWPPEQYF
few | TRBJ2-7 | 15 | TRBV29-1 | TRBD1 | TGCAGCGTTGAAGTCCAGGGACAGGAACACTACGAGCAGTACTTC | CSVEVQGQEHYEQYF
many | TRBJ1-5 | 13 | TRBV7-2 | - | TGTGCCAGCAGCTTAGCTGGGACTCGGCCCCAGCATTTT | CASSLAGTRPQHF
many | TRBJ2-3 | 16 | TRBV19 | TRBD2 | TGTGCCAGTAGTGCCCGACTAGCGGGGTCCACAGATACGCAGTATTTT | CASSARLAGSTDTQYF
few | TRBJ1-6 | 17 | TRBV4-1 | - | TGTGCCAGCAGCCAAGAGACGGGCTCGTTCCATAATTCACCCCTCCACTTT | CASSQETGSFHNSPLHF
many | TRBJ1-1 | 15 | TRBV11-2 | - | TGTGCCAGCAGCTTCCCCGGACAGCTGAACACTGAAGCTTTCTTT | CASSFPGQLNTEAFF
many | TRBJ1-2 | 16 | TRBV6-1 | - | TGTGCCAGCAGCCGGGGGGGTTCCGGGTCTAACTATGGCTACACCTTC | CASSRGGSGSNYGYTF
many | TRBJ2-7 | 15 | TRBV7-2 | TRBD2 | TGTGCCAGCAGCTTGGAGACTAGCGGAATCTACGAGCAGTACTTC | CASSLETSGIYEQYF
few | TRBJ2-3 | 12 | TRBV12-3/TRBV12-4 | - | TGTGCCAGCAAATGGGGCGCAGATACGCAGTATTTT | CASKWGADTQYF
- | TRBJ1-1 | 16 | TRBV30 | - | TGTGCCTGGAGTAGGACCGGTCCGGGGCGGAGCACTGAAGCTTTCTTT | CAWSRTGPGRSTEAFF
- | TRBJ1-1 | 15 | TRBV9 | - | TGTGCCAGCAGCGTAGCTCCGGAACCGGGCACTGAAGCTTTCTTT | CASSVAPEPGTEAFF
many | TRBJ1-6 | 15 | TRBV6-6 | - | TGTGCCAGCAGTTACTCCGGAGGGTCGAGTTCACCCCTCCACTTT | CASSYSGGSSSPLHF
few | TRBJ2-3 | 15 | TRBV7-9 | TRBD1 | TGTGCCAGCAGCGCTACAGGGGCCGGCACAGATACGCAGTATTTT | CASSATGAGTDTQYF
- | TRBJ1-5 | 15 | TRBV15 | - | TGTGCCACCAGCAGAGGAGGACAGCGCAATCAGCCCCAGCATTTT | CATSRGGQRNQPQHF
many | TRBJ2-3 | 14 | TRBV7-4 | TRBD1 | TGTGCCAGCAGCTCGGGACAGGGCACAGATACGCAGTATTTT | CASSSGQGTDTQYF
few | TRBJ2-1 | 14 | TRBV29-1 | - | TGCAGCGTTGAATATAGGGTACCCAACGGTGAGCAGTTCTTC | CSVEYRVPNGEQFF
- | TRBJ2-1 | 14 | TRBV19 | - | TGTGCCAGTAGTAAGGGCACCCAGGCGAACGAGCAGTTCTTC | CASSKGTQANEQFF
many | TRBJ2-7 | 12 | TRBV14 | - | TGTGCCAGCAGCCCCCTCGGTTACGAGCAGTACTTC | CASSPLGYEQYF
many | TRBJ1-6 | 13 | TRBV7-2 | - | TGTGCCAGCAGCTTAGACCGGAATTCACCCCTCCACTTT | CASSLDRNSPLHF
few | TRBJ2-7 | 14 | TRBV19 | - | TGTGCCAGTACTTCCGGGGGAATCGCGGACGAGCAGTACTTC | CASTSGGIADEQYF
- | TRBJ2-1 | 15 | TRBV7-9 | TRBD1 | TGTGCCAGCAGCTCATACAGGGGGCACAGCAATGAGCAGTTCTTC | CASSSYRGHSNEQFF
few | TRBJ1-2 | 12 | TRBV12-3/TRBV12-4 | - | TGTGCCAGCAGTCTGGGCCCCTATGGCTACACCTTC | CASSLGPYGYTF
- | TRBJ1-2 | 15 | TRBV7-2 | TRBD1 | TGTGCCAGCAGCCCAAACACCGGGACAGGGTTTGGCTACACCTTC | CASSPNTGTGFGYTF
few | TRBJ2-3 | 17 | TRBV11-3 | TRBD2 | TGTGCCAGCAGTTCCGGGATCCTAGCGGTCACGCGGGATACGCAGTATTTT | CASSSGILAVTRDTQYF
- | TRBJ1-5 | 15 | TRBV19 | - | TGTGCCAGTAGTATAAAAGGGCCCGGACGACCGGCCCAGCATTTT | CASSIKGPGRPAQHF
few | TRBJ1-1 | 13 | TRBV14 | - | TGTGCCAGCAGCCAAGAATTGGGGGTAGTGGCTTTCTTT | CASSQELGVVAFF
many | TRBJ2-4 | 14 | TRBV12-3/TRBV12-4 | - | TGTGCCAGCAGGACCGGGACAACCAAAAACATTCAGTACTTC | CASRTGTTKNIQYF
many | TRBJ2-7 | 14 | TRBV7-2 | TRBD1 | TGTGCCAGCAGCTTAGGAAGGACAGGGGGCGAGCAGTACTTC | CASSLGRTGGEQYF
few | TRBJ2-5 | 16 | TRBV3-1 | - | TGTGCCAGCAGCCAAGCGACGCCGACAGGAGGCGAGACCCAGTACTTC | CASSQATPTGGETQYF
many | TRBJ1-6 | 14 | TRBV7-9 | TRBD1 | TGTGCCAGCAGCGTGACAGGGACTAATTCACCCCTCCACTTT | CASSVTGTNSPLHF
many | TRBJ2-5 | 12 | TRBV6-1 | - | TGTGCCAGCAGCCCTGATGGGGAGACCCAGTACTTC | CASSPDGETQYF
many | TRBJ1-1 | 14 | TRBV28 | - | TGTGCCAGCAGTTTCCTCCAGGGCGGTACTGAAGCTTTCTTT | CASSFLQGGTEAFF
many | TRBJ1-1 | 12 | TRBV19 | - | TGTGCCAGTAAGGACGGGAACACTGAAGCTTTCTTT | CASKDGNTEAFF
many | TRBJ2-1 | 16 | TRBV7-2 | TRBD2 | TGTGCCAGCAGCCAGACTAGCGGGGGGGCCGGAAATGAGCAGTTCTTC | CASSQTSGGAGNEQFF
many | TRBJ2-3 | 19 | TRBV7-2 | TRBD2 | TGTGCCAGCAGCTTTACTAGCGGGAGGGCCCTTAGTAAGACAGATACGCAGTATTTT | CASSFTSGRALSKTDTQYF
few | TRBJ2-1 | 14 | TRBV2 | - | TGTGCCAGCAGTGATTCCCCGATTTACAATGAGCAGTTCTTC | CASSDSPIYNEQFF
few | TRBJ2-2 | 14 | TRBV20-1 | - | TGCAGTGCTACCAGGGCAGCGAACACCGGGGAGCTGTTTTTT | CSATRAANTGELFF